Shown below are 8 T cell receptor beta chains from a single sample sequenced in a study of a mutant IDH1 vaccine in newly diagnosed glioma. The time point was: baseline, week 1 (first vaccination visit). Treatment denoted: pre-vaccination baseline after standard-of-care therapy. Data came from immunoSEQ multiplex PCR; TCRdb stores just in-frame clones and leaves some out. In the table there are tens of thousands of clones, around 80% of which are singletons. The specimen comprised PBMCs, sampled from a glioma patient treated with radiotherapy, temozolomide or both. The origin of the receptors is a man aged 18 to 35 with glioma.

Notes on this clone: One junction end does not reproduce the germline sequence, and a read error may be involved. J is TRBJ1-1 and V is TRBV27; no definite D call. The CDR3 length is 15 residues. CDR1 is MNHEY, CDR2 SMNVEV, per germline (reference sequence). The CDR3 region is CASSLRARVKTEAFF. The CDR3 DNA is TGTGCCAGCAGTTTACGGGCCCGGGTGAAGACTGAAGCTTTCTTT.

V is TRBV6-6 and J is TRBJ1-4, with D perhaps matching TRBD1 (6 bases). Trimming left V 1 base short and J 6 bases short, with 15 bases between. The germline CDR1 and CDR2 sequences are MNHNY and SVGAGI (reference sequence). The CDR3 sequence is 16 residues long. CDR3 sequence reads: CASSYWAATGHEKLFF. CDR3 nucleotides: TGTGCCAGCAGTTACTGGGCTGCAACAGGGCATGAAAAACTGTTTTTT.

The chain uses TRBV9 and TRBJ2-7; 9 bases line up with TRBD1. With V trimmed by 4 bases and J by 7 bases, 9 bases remained unmatched. The CDR3 has 14 residues. Germline CDR1 is SGDLS and CDR2 is YYNGEE. CDR3 sequence (DNA): TGTGCCAGCAGCTCATCGGGACAGGGCACAGAGCAGTACTTC. Its protein is CASSSSGQGTEQYF.

V and J are TRBV7-8 and TRBJ1-2; tentative D call: TRBD1 (6 bases). The CDR3 length is 15 residues. V lost 5 bases, J lost 5 bases, and 18 bases lay in between. The germline gives CDR1 SGHVS, CDR2 FQNEAQ. The CDR3 DNA reads TGTGCCAGCAGCCTGGGGGGCAGGGAAAATTATGGCTACACCTTC. It codes for CASSLGGRENYGYTF. Using reference TRBV7-8 and TRBJ1-2 for the parts outside the CDR3, the full variable domain is GAGVSQSPRYKVAKRGQDVALRCDPISGHVSLFWYQQALGQGPEFLTYFQNEAQLDKSGLPSDRFFAERPEGSVSTLKIQRTQQEDSAVYLCASSLGGRENYGYTFGSGTRLTVV.

This sequence joins TRBV15 and TRBJ2-7; 13 nucleotides align to TRBD2. CDR1 and CDR2 from the germline V gene are LNHNV and YYDKDF (reference sequence). Losses at the gene ends were 2 bases for V and 1 base for J; bases not matched to a gene: 8. CDR3 length: 18 amino acids. The DNA for the CDR3 is TGTGCCACCAGCAGACGTACTAGCGGGGGGGCTAAATCCTACGAGCAGTACTTC. Protein sequence: CATSRRTSGGAKSYEQYF.

V is TRBV7-9 and J is TRBJ2-6, with a weak D call TRBD2 (5 bases). This CDR3 has 15 amino acids. Germline V gene sequence: CDR1 SEHNR, CDR2 FQNEAQ (reference sequence). Trimming shortened V by 7 bases and J by 4 bases, and 14 bases separated the two germline ends. The CDR3 region is CASNPNTGGANVLTF. CDR3 sequence (DNA): TGTGCCAGCAACCCCAATACGGGGGGGGCCAACGTCCTGACTTTC. The full variable domain, completed using reference TRBV7-9 and TRBJ2-6, is DTGVSQNPRHKITKRGQNVTFRCDPISEHNRLYWYRQTLGQGPEFLTYFQNEAQLEKSRLLSDRFSAERPKGSFSTLEIQRTEQGDSAMYLCASNPNTGGANVLTFGAGSRLTVL.

J is TRBJ2-2 and V is TRBV5-1, with D possibly matching TRBD2 (5 bases). V lost 0 bases, J lost 3 bases, and 9 bases lay in between. The CDR3 extends over 15 amino acids. Germline V gene sequence: CDR1 SGHRS, CDR2 YFSETQ. The chain's CDR3 is CASSLVSGYTGELFF. The CDR3 nucleotides are TGCGCCAGCAGCTTGGTTTCGGGGTACACCGGGGAGCTGTTTTTT.

The chain carries TRBV6-5 and TRBJ1-1, with D maybe TRBD1 (6 bases). CDR1 and CDR2 (germline): MNHEY, SVGAGI. V was cut by 10 bases and J by 1 base, with 13 bases left in between. This CDR3 comprises 13 residues. The CDR3 DNA sequence: TGTGCCACCACAGTAGGGGGGAACACTGAAGCTTTCTTT. As protein: CATTVGGNTEAFF.